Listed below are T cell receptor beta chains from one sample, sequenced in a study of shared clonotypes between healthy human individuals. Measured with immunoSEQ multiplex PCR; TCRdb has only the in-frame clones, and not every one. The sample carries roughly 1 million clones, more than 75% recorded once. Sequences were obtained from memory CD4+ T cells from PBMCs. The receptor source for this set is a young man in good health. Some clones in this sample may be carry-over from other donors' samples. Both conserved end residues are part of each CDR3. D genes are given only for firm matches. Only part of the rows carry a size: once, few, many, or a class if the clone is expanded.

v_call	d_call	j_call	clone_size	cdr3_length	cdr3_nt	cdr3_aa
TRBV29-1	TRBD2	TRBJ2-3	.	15	TGCAGCGTTGAGGAGGGACTAGCGGGAGGAGGTACGCAGTATTTT	CSVEEGLAGGGTQYF
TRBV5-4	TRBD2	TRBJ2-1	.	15	TGTGCCAGCAGCCCGGGACTAGCGGTGTACAATGAGCAGTTCTTC	CASSPGLAVYNEQFF
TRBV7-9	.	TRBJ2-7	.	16	TGTGCCAGCAGCCACCCCGGGACAAGGGGGACCTACGAGCAGTACTTC	CASSHPGTRGTYEQYF
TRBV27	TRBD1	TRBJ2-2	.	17	TGTGCCAGCAGCTCCGAGGGACAGACTTTTAACACCGGGGAGCTGTTTTTT	CASSSEGQTFNTGELFF
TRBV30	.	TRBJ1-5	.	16	TGTGCCTGGAGTCCGGGCCAGGGGCCAATCAATCAGCCCCAGCATTTT	CAWSPGQGPINQPQHF
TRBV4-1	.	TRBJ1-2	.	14	TGCGCCAGCAGCTTAAGCGCTGGCCCGTATGGCTACACCTTC	CASSLSAGPYGYTF
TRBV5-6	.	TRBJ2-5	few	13	TGTGCCAGCAGCTTGCAGGGACAAGAGACCCAGTACTTC	CASSLQGQETQYF
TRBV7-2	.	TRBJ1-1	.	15	TGTGCCAGCAGCCCACAAGGGACACTGAACACTGAAGCTTTCTTT	CASSPQGTLNTEAFF
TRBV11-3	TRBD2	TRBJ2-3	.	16	TGTGCCAGCAGCTTAGATCCCTCTAGCGGGACAGATACGCAGTATTTT	CASSLDPSSGTDTQYF
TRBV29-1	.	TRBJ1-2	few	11	TGCAGTGTTACCGACTTAGGAGGCTACACCTTC	CSVTDLGGYTF
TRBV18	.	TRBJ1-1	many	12	TGTGCCAGCTCACCCAGGGGTTCGGAGGGTTTCTTT	CASSPRGSEGFF
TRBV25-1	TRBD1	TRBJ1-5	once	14	TGTGCCAGCAGTGAATCAGGGGGCGTTCAGCCCCAGCATTTT	CASSESGGVQPQHF
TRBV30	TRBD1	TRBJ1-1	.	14	TGTGCCTGGAGTTTCGGACAGGGGAACACTGAAGCTTTCTTT	CAWSFGQGNTEAFF
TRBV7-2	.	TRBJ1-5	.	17	TGTGCCAGCAGCTTGGACACAAGTTTTCCTAGCAATCAGCCCCAGCATTTT	CASSLDTSFPSNQPQHF
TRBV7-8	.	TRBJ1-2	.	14	TGTGCCAGCAGCTTAGACGGCGGGGGACGTGGCTACACCTTC	CASSLDGGGRGYTF
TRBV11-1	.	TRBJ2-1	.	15	TGTGCCAGCAGCCCCGGGAAGGGCTCCTACAATGAGCAGTTCTTC	CASSPGKGSYNEQFF
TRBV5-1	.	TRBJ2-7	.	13	TGCGCCAGAGAAGGCCGAGACCTTGACGAGCAGTACTTC	CAREGRDLDEQYF
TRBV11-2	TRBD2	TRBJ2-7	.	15	TGTGCCAGCAGCTTGTCCCTAGCGGGAGTCTACGAGCAGTACTTC	CASSLSLAGVYEQYF
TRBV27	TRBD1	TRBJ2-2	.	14	TGTGCCAGCAGACGGACAGGGGATACCGGGGAGCTGTTTTTT	CASRRTGDTGELFF
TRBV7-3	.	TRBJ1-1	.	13	TGTGCCAGCAGCCCCAGTGGGAACACTGAAGCTTTCTTT	CASSPSGNTEAFF
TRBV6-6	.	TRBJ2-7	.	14	TGTGCCAGCAGACTCCCTGGGGGGGCGGGTGAGCAGTACTTC	CASRLPGGAGEQYF
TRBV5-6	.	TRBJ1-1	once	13	TGTGCCAGCAGCTTGTGGGAGGGGTTTCGAGCTTTCTTT	CASSLWEGFRAFF
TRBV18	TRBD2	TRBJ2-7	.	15	TGTGCCAGCTCACTTTCGGCTCTAGCGGGAAACGAGCAGTACTTC	CASSLSALAGNEQYF
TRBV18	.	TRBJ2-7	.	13	TGTGCCAGCTCACCACAGAATTCCTACGAGCAGTACTTC	CASSPQNSYEQYF
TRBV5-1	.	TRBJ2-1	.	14	TGCGCCAGTTTTCCGGGACCGTCACTCGGGGAGCAGTTCTTC	CASFPGPSLGEQFF
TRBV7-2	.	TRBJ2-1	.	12	TGTGCCAGCAGCCAACCGGGTCCAGAGCAGTTCTTC	CASSQPGPEQFF
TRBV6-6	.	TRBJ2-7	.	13	TGTGCCAGCAGTTACTCGCGGCTCTACGAGCAGTACTTC	CASSYSRLYEQYF
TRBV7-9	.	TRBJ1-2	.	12	TGTGCCAGCAGCTTAAACAACTATGGCTACACCTTC	CASSLNNYGYTF
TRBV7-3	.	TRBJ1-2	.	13	TGTGCCAGCAACCACAGGTTAGAGGGGGGCTACACCTTC	CASNHRLEGGYTF
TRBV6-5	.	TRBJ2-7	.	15	TGTGCCAGCAGTTACCGCCAGGGGAGCTCCTACGAGCAGTACTTC	CASSYRQGSSYEQYF
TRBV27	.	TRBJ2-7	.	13	TGTGCCAGCCGCGCTATCAGCTCCTACGAGCAGTACTTC	CASRAISSYEQYF
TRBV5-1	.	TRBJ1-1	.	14	TGCGCCAGCAAAGAATGGGGGGGTGACACTGAAGCTTTCTTT	CASKEWGGDTEAFF
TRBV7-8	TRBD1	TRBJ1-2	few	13	TGTGCCAGCAGCTTAGACAGGGGTTATGGCTACACCTTC	CASSLDRGYGYTF
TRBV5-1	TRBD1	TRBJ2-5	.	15	TGCGCCAGCAGCCCCAAACAGGGGCCCCAAGAGACCCAGTACTTC	CASSPKQGPQETQYF
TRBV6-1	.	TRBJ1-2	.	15	TGTGCCAGCACTCCCGTCATGGGCGGCTGGGAAGGCTACACCTTC	CASTPVMGGWEGYTF
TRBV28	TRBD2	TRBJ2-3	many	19	TGTGCCAGCAGTTTAGGTGGAGCTAGCGGGAGGCCTCGCACAGATACGCAGTATTTT	CASSLGGASGRPRTDTQYF
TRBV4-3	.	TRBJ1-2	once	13	TGCGCCAGCAGCCAAGTAGGGGCTGTAGGCTACACCTTC	CASSQVGAVGYTF
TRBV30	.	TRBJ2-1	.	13	TGTGCCTCCCGGGAGCGAACCTACAATGAGCAGTTCTTC	CASRERTYNEQFF
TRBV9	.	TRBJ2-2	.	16	TGTGCCAGCAGCGTAGTCGCGGGTCCGAACACCGGGGAGCTGTTTTTT	CASSVVAGPNTGELFF
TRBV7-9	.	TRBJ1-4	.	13	TGTGCCAGCAGTGGAGTCACTAATGAAAAACTGTTTTTT	CASSGVTNEKLFF